These 26 T cell receptor beta chains came from one sample sequenced in a study of beta chain features in type 1 diabetes. These TCRs are of unknown antigen specificity. Regarding the study as a whole: Shortening that was moderate but significant affected the TCRB CDR3s of Type 1 diabetes patients in all four CD4+ subsets.

Every bit of the isolated RNA underwent reverse transcription, so sequencing read expressed TCRB transcripts. Data came from immunoSEQ multiplex PCR; TCRdb stores just in-frame clones and leaves some out. Counted here are 550,000 to 850,000 clones, roughly an eighth occurring once; the ten biggest clones make up roughly 0.022%. Sequencing was done on a sample of naive CD4+ T cells from blood. The receptors originated from a man between 18 and 29 years old with type 1 diabetes.

The CDR3 spells CASTSGGQQETQYF. In nucleotides, the CDR3 is TGTGCCAGCACCTCAGGGGGCCAACAAGAGACCCAGTACTTC. The chain has TRBV27 and TRBJ2-5; 8 nucleotides agree with TRBD1. Germline assignment: CDR1 MNHEY and CDR2 SMNVEV (reference sequence). The CDR3 length is 14 residues. V was clipped by 7 bases and J by 2 bases; unmatched bases: 6.

In its sample, this clone was seen a few times. This chain joins TRBV5-1 and TRBJ2-7, with TRBD2 matching over 9 bases. The CDR3 covers 14 residues. Germline loops: CDR1 SGHRS, CDR2 YFSETQ. J gave up 5 bases and V 0 bases, and 3 bases lay outside the gene matches. The CDR3 DNA reads TGCGCCAGCAGCTTGGCCCGGACTAGCGACGAGCAGTACTTC. It codes for CASSLARTSDEQYF.

This chain links TRBV5-1 with TRBJ2-5; 10 bases line up with TRBD2. The V and J ends lost 2 bases and 3 bases, in that order; junction bases with no gene match: 1. The germline V gene has CDR1 SGHRS and CDR2 YFSETQ. The CDR3 spans 14 residues. The CDR3 coding sequence is TGCGCCAGCAGCTTCAGCGGGAGGGAAGAGACCCAGTACTTC. This gives the protein CASSFSGREETQYF.

Written as DNA, the CDR3 is TGTGCCAGCTCACCGGGAGCCGGCTATGGCTACACCTTC. Its protein product is CASSPGAGYGYTF. The chain combines TRBV18 with TRBJ1-2; D not certain. Looked up from germline, CDR1 is KGHSH and CDR2 is LQKENI. The CDR3 extends over 13 amino acids. V gave up 3 bases and J gave up 4 bases, with 9 bases separating them.

This clone appeared a few times. This same CDR3 is encoded by further DNA sequences in the sample. V and J are TRBV5-8 and TRBJ1-5, with D uncertain. The CDR3 has 11 amino acids. CDR1 and CDR2 (germline): SGHTS, YDEGEE. V gave up 0 bases and J gave up 5 bases, with 0 bases separating them. This chain's CDR3 is CASSLDQPQHF. CDR3 in DNA: TGTGCCAGCAGCTTGGATCAGCCCCAGCATTTT. Filled out from reference TRBV5-8 and TRBJ1-5, the complete variable domain reads EAGVTQSPTHLIKTRGQQATLRCSPISGHTSVYWYQQALGLGLQFLLWYDEGEERNRGNFPPRFSGRQFPNYSSELNVNALELEDSALYLCASSLDQPQHFGDGTRLSIL.

This clone has more than one count but fewer than ten. The chain is built from TRBV30 and TRBJ2-1; weak D call: TRBD2 (6 bases). The CDR3 totals 14 residues. Germline V gene sequence: CDR1 GTSNPN, CDR2 SVGIG (reference sequence). With 1 base removed from V and 3 bases from J, the gap between germline ends came to 10 bases. DNA for the CDR3: TGTGCCTGGAGTGAGGGCGGGAACTACAATGAGCAGTTCTTC. This codes for CAWSEGGNYNEQFF.

V is TRBV27 and J is TRBJ2-7; TRBD1 might be the D (5 bases). This CDR3 spans 14 amino acids. Between the trimmed V and J ends, which lost 6 bases and 0 bases, there was a span of 12 bases. CDR1 is MNHEY, CDR2 SMNVEV, per germline (reference sequence). The chain's CDR3 is CASSHDSFSYEQYF. The DNA of the CDR3 is TGTGCCAGCAGCCATGACAGCTTCTCCTACGAGCAGTACTTC.

This clone was found many times. Other DNA sequences in this specimen translate into the identical CDR3. The gene calls are TRBV15 and TRBJ2-1; D call uncertain. Germline V gene data show CDR1 as LNHNV and CDR2 as YYDKDF (reference sequence). V lost 3 bases to trimming and J lost 3 bases, with 0 bases between them. The CDR3 spans 11 residues. The CDR3, as DNA: TGTGCCACCAGCAGCTACAATGAGCAGTTCTTC. It yields the protein CATSSYNEQFF.

This clone has a handful of counts. CDR3 sequence (DNA): TGTGCCAGCAGCTTAGGGACGAGTGTATGGGAGCAGTACTTC. Translated: CASSLGTSVWEQYF. The chain couples TRBV7-9 to TRBJ2-7; no reliable D call. The germline V and J ends were trimmed by 1 base and 7 bases, with 14 bases remaining between them. Germline assignment: CDR1 SEHNR and CDR2 FQNEAQ (reference sequence). The CDR3 consists of 14 residues.

The rearrangement joins TRBV18 to TRBJ2-1, with 10 positions matching TRBD2. The germline CDR1 and CDR2 sequences are KGHSH and LQKENI. V was clipped by 1 base and J by 10 bases; unmatched bases: 4. The CDR3 sequence is 14 residues long. CDR3 nucleotides: TGTGCCAGCTCACCACTGGCTAGCGGGGGAGAGCAGTTCTTC. Translated: CASSPLASGGEQFF.

This clone was counted between two and nine times. This chain joins TRBV25-1 and TRBJ1-3; tentatively, D is TRBD1 (6 bases). The CDR3 has 14 residues. Trimming took off 2 bases at V and 1 base at J, with 6 bases between the two ends. Germline values: CDR1 MGHDK, CDR2 SYGVNS. CDR3 protein: CASSERGSGNTIYF. The DNA of the CDR3 is TGTGCCAGCAGTGAAAGGGGGTCTGGAAACACCATATATTTT. Based on the CDR3 plus reference TRBV25-1 and TRBJ1-3, the full variable domain is EADIYQTPRYLVIGTGKKITLECSQTMGHDKMYWYQQDPGMELHLIHYSYGVNSTEKGDLSSESTVSRIRTEHFPLTLESARPSHTSQYLCASSERGSGNTIYFGEGSWLTVV.

The rearrangement joins TRBV6-1 to TRBJ2-4; TRBD1 is a possible D gene (5 bases). The ends were cut back, 6 bases at V and 8 bases at J, with 20 bases in the middle. The germline gives CDR1 MNHNS, CDR2 SASEGT. This CDR3 has 15 residues. CDR3 amino acids: CASRLSDSLGHIQYF. Here the CDR3 DNA reads TGTGCCAGCAGACTCTCCGACAGCCTCGGTCACATTCAGTACTTC.

To note about this clone: Other DNA sequences of this sample code for an identical CDR3. The chain employs TRBV6-5 and TRBJ2-7; D is uncertain. CDR3 length equals 11 residues. The V gene's germline CDR1 is MNHEY and CDR2 SVGAGI. Trimming pared 4 bases from V and 2 bases from J, leaving 3 bases between. The CDR3 is CASSSPYEQYF. Written as DNA, the CDR3 is TGTGCCAGCAGTTCCCCCTACGAGCAGTACTTC.

This clone has a handful of counts. The CDR3: CSVQNSGNTIYF. Here the CDR3 DNA reads TGCAGCGTTCAGAACTCTGGAAACACCATATATTTT. The chain carries TRBV29-1 and TRBJ1-3; D unresolved. V shed 5 bases and J shed 0 bases, with 5 bases lying between them. Per germline, CDR1 SQVTM and CDR2 ANQGSEA. This CDR3 is 12 amino acids long. Based on the CDR3 plus reference TRBV29-1 and TRBJ1-3, the full variable domain is SAVISQKPSRDICQRGTSLTIQCQVDSQVTMMFWYRQQPGQSLTLIATANQGSEATYESGFVIDKFPISRPNLTFSTLTVSNMSPEDSSIYLCSVQNSGNTIYFGEGSWLTVV.

This clone appeared a single time. This sample also contains other DNA sequences that code for the same CDR3. J is TRBJ1-5 and V is TRBV30, with TRBD1 as a possible D gene (5 bases). The CDR3 spans 11 residues. Trimming stripped 0 bases from V and 9 bases from J, with 6 bases between. Germline V gives CDR1 GTSNPN, CDR2 SVGIG (reference sequence). CDR3: CAWSVGGPQHF. The CDR3, as DNA: TGTGCCTGGAGTGTTGGGGGGCCCCAGCATTTT.

This clone was seen a few times. The J gene is TRBJ2-7, the V gene TRBV2, with a tentative D call TRBD1 (6 bases). Trimming took 1 base from V and 4 from J, leaving 14 bases between them. Germline values: CDR1 SNHLY, CDR2 FYNNEI. The CDR3 loop spans 15 amino acids. The CDR3 nucleotides are TGTGCCAGCAGTGAAGAGGGACATGAAGCTTACGAGCAGTACTTC. This codes for CASSEEGHEAYEQYF.

This chain links TRBV4-2 with TRBJ2-1, with D possibly being TRBD1 (5 bases). The CDR3 has 16 residues. Trimming cost V 0 bases and J 0 bases, with 9 bases left between them. The V gene's germline CDR1 is LGHNA and CDR2 YNFKEQ. The CDR3 protein is CASSQDQGYSYNEQFF. CDR3 in DNA: TGTGCCAGCAGCCAAGATCAGGGATACTCCTACAATGAGCAGTTCTTC.

The rearrangement links TRBV27 to TRBJ2-7, with D possibly TRBD1 on 6 matching bases. The V gene's germline CDR1 is MNHEY and CDR2 SMNVEV (reference sequence). Trimming took off 8 bases at V and 5 bases at J, with 13 bases between the two ends. CDR3 length: 12 amino acids. As DNA, the CDR3 is TGTGCCAGCGGAGACACAGGGAACGAGCAGTACTTC. Residues: CASGDTGNEQYF.

The chain employs TRBV11-2 and TRBJ1-5; possible D gene TRBD1, 5 bases. This CDR3 has 15 amino acids. V shed 2 bases and J shed 0 bases, with 8 bases lying between them. Germline V lookup: CDR1 SGHAT, CDR2 FQNNGV. This chain's CDR3 is CASSLTGISNQPQHF. Here the CDR3 DNA reads TGTGCCAGCAGCTTAACAGGAATTAGCAATCAGCCCCAGCATTTT.

The CDR3 coding sequence is TGTGCCAGCAGCCGGACCGGGACCGTTTCCTACAATGAGCAGTTCTTC. Amino acids: CASSRTGTVSYNEQFF. The genes are TRBV5-6 and TRBJ2-1; D may be TRBD1 or TRBD2 (5 bases each). The CDR3 totals 16 residues. V was pared by 4 bases and J by 1 base, with 15 bases between. CDR1 and CDR2 (germline): SGHDT, YYEEEE.

The chain recombines TRBV19 with TRBJ2-6; D is perhaps TRBD2 (5 bases). The CDR3 runs to 19 residues. The V gene's germline CDR1 is LNHDA and CDR2 SQIVND (reference sequence). V lost 1 base to trimming and J lost 0 bases, with 16 bases between them. The CDR3 coding sequence is TGTGCCAGTAGTATAGTTCATGAGCGGCGATACTCTGGGGCCAACGTCCTGACTTTC. It is translated as CASSIVHERRYSGANVLTF.

This clone turned up a few times. The V and J genes are TRBV6-1 and TRBJ1-1; 9 bases map to TRBD1. V lost 8 bases, J lost 0 bases, and 4 bases stayed unmatched. The CDR3 sequence is 14 residues long. Germline CDR1 and CDR2: MNHNS and SASEGT. CDR3 residues: CASRTGDMNTEAFF. The CDR3 DNA reads TGTGCCAGCCGGACAGGGGATATGAACACTGAAGCTTTCTTT.

The chain recombines TRBV4-1 with TRBJ1-4, with a possible D match to TRBD1 (6 bases). The CDR3 has 16 residues. CDR1 MGHRA and CDR2 YSYEKL come from the germline V gene. V was clipped by 2 bases and J by 7 bases, with 17 bases between them. The CDR3 DNA reads TGCGCCAGCAGCCAACTATGGGGGGGCATGGCTGAAAAACTGTTTTTT. This translates into CASSQLWGGMAEKLFF.

The chain carries TRBV13 and TRBJ2-1, with TRBD1 identical over 9 bases. In germline, CDR1 is PRHDT, CDR2 FYEKMQ (reference sequence). J lost 6 bases, V lost 1 base, and 13 bases had no gene match. The CDR3 totals 18 residues. The CDR3 sequence: CASSLVVSGDRVVNEQFF. For the CDR3, the DNA is TGTGCCAGCAGCTTAGTGGTCTCTGGGGACAGGGTAGTCAATGAGCAGTTCTTC. The full variable domain, its missing parts supplied by reference TRBV13 and TRBJ2-1, is AAGVIQSPRHLIKEKRETATLKCYPIPRHDTVYWYQQGPGQDPQFLISFYEKMQSDKGSIPDRFSAQQFSDYHSELNMSSLELGDSALYFCASSLVVSGDRVVNEQFFGPGTRLTVL.

This clone turned up a few times. The CDR3 sequence is CASSQGQGGEKLFF. The DNA of the CDR3 is TGTGCCAGCAGCCAGGGACAGGGTGGTGAAAAACTGTTTTTT. The chain combines TRBV7-9 with TRBJ1-4; 9 bases match TRBD1. This CDR3 has 14 amino acids. V lost 5 bases and J lost 7; bases outside the gene matches: 5. Germline assignment: CDR1 SEHNR and CDR2 FQNEAQ (reference sequence).

The sample holds a few counts of this clone. The CDR3 here is CATVYGYNEQFF. Written as DNA, the CDR3 is TGTGCCACCGTGTACGGGTACAATGAGCAGTTCTTC. This chain joins TRBV28 and TRBJ2-1; unclear D gene. The CDR3 consists of 12 residues. The germline CDR1 and CDR2 sequences are MDHEN and SYDVKM. V gave up 10 bases and J gave up 4 bases, with 11 bases separating them.